Below are 16 T cell receptor beta chains sequenced from a single sample in a study of tissue T cells after allogeneic stem cell transplantation. Sequenced by immunoSEQ multiplex PCR; TCRdb stores in-frame clones only, minus some. The table shows 8,000 to 10,000 clones, with 65% occurring only once. Source: tissue from the stomach, taken at autopsy. These receptors were collected from a male donor at least 60 years old with lung cancer.

This clone was observed once. The V and J genes are TRBV7-2 and TRBJ1-5, with D possibly TRBD1 on 5 matching bases. The CDR3 consists of 15 residues. Between the trimmed V and J ends, which lost 4 bases and 3 bases, there was a span of 13 bases. Germline V gene lookup returns CDR1 SGHTA and CDR2 FQGNSA. The chain's CDR3 is CASSSREGPNQPQHF. The CDR3 DNA is TGTGCCAGCAGCTCGAGGGAGGGGCCCAATCAGCCCCAGCATTTT.

This clone was detected only a few times. The CDR3 is CATRTGTYTEAFF. In DNA form, the CDR3 reads TGTGCCACAAGGACAGGAACATACACTGAAGCTTTCTTT. This chain connects TRBV6-5 to TRBJ1-1, with 7 bases lining up with TRBD1. The CDR3 sequence is 13 residues long. Germline V lookup: CDR1 MNHEY, CDR2 SVGAGI. The junction had 8 bases not matched to a gene; V was cut back by 10 bases and J by 3 bases.

This clone was detected a few times. The rearrangement links TRBV7-8 to TRBJ2-5, with a weak D call TRBD1 (6 bases). V dropped 2 bases and J dropped 5 bases, with 9 bases sitting between them. The germline V gene has CDR1 SGHVS and CDR2 FQNEAQ. The CDR3 runs 13 residues. Here the CDR3 DNA reads TGTGCCAGCAGCTTAACACAGGGCGAGACCCAGTACTTC. Translating gives CASSLTQGETQYF.

This chain links TRBV2 with TRBJ2-2; D is undetermined. Trimming shortened V by 9 bases and J by 0 bases, and 8 bases separated the two germline ends. The CDR3 spans 13 residues. The germline gives CDR1 SNHLY, CDR2 FYNNEI. The CDR3 DNA sequence: TGTGCCAGGGGGTCAGCGAACACCGGGGAGCTGTTTTTT. Its translation: CARGSANTGELFF.

The chain links TRBV6-2 or TRBV6-3 to TRBJ2-5; no firm D call. Germline V gives CDR1 MNHEY, CDR2 SVGEGT. The CDR3 length is 15 residues. V was shortened by 5 bases and J by 1 base, with 14 bases between the two germline ends. The CDR3 sequence is CASSTPRTRQETQYF. CDR3 sequence (DNA): TGTGCCAGCAGTACTCCTAGAACCCGCCAAGAGACCCAGTACTTC.

This clone appeared a few times. The CDR3 DNA reads TGCGCCAGCAGCCAAGACACAAGAGGGGGCGATGAGCAGTTCTTC. It is translated as CASSQDTRGGDEQFF. The chain is built from TRBV4-1 and TRBJ2-1, with TRBD1 matching 7 bases. This CDR3 is built from 15 residues. Trimming cost V 0 bases and J 8 bases; bases outside gene matches: 7. Germline-derived CDR1 and CDR2 are MGHRA and YSYEKL.

The table lists this clone with a few counts. V and J are TRBV30 and TRBJ2-1, with no clear D. Germline V gene data show CDR1 as GTSNPN and CDR2 as SVGIG (reference sequence). The CDR3 is 15 amino acids. The V end was cut by 7 bases, the J end by 1 base, with 17 bases between. The CDR3 sequence is CAYRRANPSYNEQFF. Here the CDR3 DNA reads TGTGCCTACCGCCGAGCGAACCCTTCCTACAATGAGCAGTTCTTC. The variable domain in full, completed from reference TRBV30 and TRBJ2-1, reads SQTIHQWPATLVQPVGSPLSLECTVEGTSNPNLYWYRQAAGRGLQLLFYSVGIGQISSEVPQNLSASRPQDRQFILSSKKLLLSDSGFYLCAYRRANPSYNEQFFGPGTRLTVL.

J is TRBJ2-1 and V is TRBV29-1, with D unclear. The germline V gene encodes CDR1 SQVTM and CDR2 ANQGSEA. Trimming removed 7 bases at V and 0 bases at J, with 13 bases between. This CDR3 is built from 14 residues. The CDR3 here is CSAGPRSSYNEQFF. DNA for the CDR3: TGCAGCGCCGGACCCAGGAGCTCCTACAATGAGCAGTTCTTC.

This sequence joins TRBV7-2 and TRBJ2-7; 9 nucleotides match TRBD2. Trimming cost V 5 bases and J 4 bases; bases outside gene matches: 21. This CDR3 has 19 amino acids. CDR1 and CDR2 (germline): SGHTA, FQGNSA. DNA for the CDR3: TGTGCCAGCAGCAAAACCATGTCTCCATCTAGCGGGACTCCGTACGAGCAGTACTTC. Encoded protein: CASSKTMSPSSGTPYEQYF. Based on the CDR3 plus reference TRBV7-2 and TRBJ2-7, the full variable domain is GAGVSQSPSNKVTEKGKDVELRCDPISGHTALYWYRQSLGQGLEFLIYFQGNSAPDKSGLPSDRFSAERTGGSVSTLTIQRTQQEDSAVYLCASSKTMSPSSGTPYEQYFGPGTRLTVT.

The genes are TRBV6-5 and TRBJ1-5; D possibly corresponds to TRBD1 (5 bases). CDR1 is MNHEY and CDR2 is SVGAGI in the germline V gene. Trimming took 2 bases from V and 7 from J, leaving 12 bases between them. This CDR3 has 14 residues. DNA of the CDR3: TGTGCCAGCAGTTACGGGGGGAGTAGGCAGCCCCAGCATTTT. Amino acids: CASSYGGSRQPQHF.

This clone was detected only a few times. CDR3 sequence (DNA): TGTGCCAGCAGCTCCCGGGACCAAGGAGGAGATACGCAGTATTTT. It specifies CASSSRDQGGDTQYF. J is TRBJ2-3 and V is TRBV11-3; D might be TRBD1 or TRBD2, each matching 5 bases. V gave up 4 bases and J gave up 5 bases, with 16 bases separating them. Germline CDR1 and CDR2: SGHNT and YENEEA. The CDR3 extends over 15 amino acids.

V and J are TRBV9 and TRBJ2-2; D is unclear. Trimming removed 3 bases at V and 1 base at J, with 7 bases between. The CDR3 length is 14 residues. Germline V gene sequence: CDR1 SGDLS, CDR2 YYNGEE. Here the CDR3 DNA reads TGTGCCAGCAGCGCCATTTTGAACACCGGGGAGCTGTTTTTT. Its protein is CASSAILNTGELFF.

The chain is built from TRBV10-2 and TRBJ2-7; 10 nucleotides agree with TRBD2. The V gene's germline CDR1 is WSHSY and CDR2 SAAADI. The length of the CDR3 is 19 residues. J gave up 0 bases and V 7 bases, and 18 bases lay outside the gene matches. The CDR3 here is CASTRGPLIAGGFSYEQYF. The CDR3 DNA reads as TGCGCCAGCACCCGGGGGCCCCTTATAGCGGGGGGCTTCTCCTACGAGCAGTACTTC.

This clone appeared once. The chain combines TRBV4-1 with TRBJ2-7; possibly TRBD2 for D (5 bases). With 0 bases removed from V and 6 bases from J, the gap between germline ends came to 15 bases. CDR1 and CDR2 from the germline V gene are MGHRA and YSYEKL. The CDR3 is 15 residues long. CDR3: CASSQDPGRTGEQYF. The CDR3 nucleotides read TGCGCCAGCAGCCAAGACCCCGGAAGGACTGGCGAGCAGTACTTC.

A few counts support this clone. The V call is TRBV9, the J call TRBJ1-6; D is ambiguous. V lost 4 bases and J 1 base, leaving 9 bases between the germline ends. Germline assignment: CDR1 SGDLS and CDR2 YYNGEE. The CDR3 has 15 residues. The CDR3 DNA reads TGTGCCAGCAGCCACCCCACGTCCTATAATTCACCCCTCCACTTT. Its translation is CASSHPTSYNSPLHF.

The rearrangement uses TRBV5-4 and TRBJ1-6; D is undetermined. V lost 4 bases and J 7 bases, leaving 6 bases between the germline ends. This CDR3 comprises 12 residues. Looked up from germline, CDR1 is SGHNT and CDR2 is YYREEE (reference sequence). The CDR3 sequence: CASSPVNSPLHF. CDR3 nucleotide sequence: TGTGCCAGCAGCCCAGTGAATTCACCCCTCCACTTT.